This paragraph reports one T cell receptor (beta chain). No antigen is known for it. J gave up 8 bases and V 5 bases, and 7 bases lay outside the gene matches. This CDR3 is built from 14 residues. Germline CDR1 is SGHRS and CDR2 is YFSETQ. This sample was included in a study of cytomegalovirus exposure and HLA in healthy donors. Turning to the study itself: Findings of an earlier analysis included around 100 million unique TCR beta sequences from 190 million or so T cells. Overall study findings and caveats: While the bulk of TCR sequences proved rare, some public TCRs turned up in many donors.

The PCR ran on 60 Vbeta and 13 Jbeta primers. Assay used: immunoSEQ multiplex PCR; TCRdb lists only in-frame clones, some missing. The profile shows roughly 180,000 clones, approximately 86% of them singletons. This TCR was recovered from a male donor in good health and CMV-seronegative. This chain joins TRBV5-1 and TRBJ1-4; 9 positions match TRBD1. Sequenced: PBMCs. CDR3 in DNA: TGCGCCAGCAGGGTTGGGACAGGGAGCGAAAAACTGTTTTTT. It specifies CASRVGTGSEKLFF.